One sample yielded the 2 T cell receptor beta chains listed below, sequenced in a study of early T cells in non-severe SARS-CoV-2 infection. TCRdb reprocessed the 5' RACE reads with MiXCR, giving one entry per CDR3 protein. The data contain 85,000 to 100,000 distinct CDR3 sequences, approximately 10% of them singletons. This specimen consisted of whole blood, obtained at baseline. These receptors came from an adult who was a healthcare worker with PCR-confirmed SARS-CoV-2 infection or an uninfected control (not recorded which).

This clonotype appeared many times. This rearrangement joins TRBV27 to TRBJ1-1, with 8 bases matching TRBD1. V lost 5 bases to trimming and J lost 7 bases; unmatched junction nucleotides: 6. The germline V gene has CDR1 MNHEY and CDR2 SMNVEV (reference sequence). The CDR3 contains 13 residues. The CDR3: CASSPRTGSEAFF. The CDR3 nucleotides are TGTGCCAGCAGTCCCCGGACAGGGAGTGAAGCTTTCTTT.

This sequence joins TRBV20-1 and TRBJ2-7; D remains ambiguous. Germline lookup yields CDR1 DFQATT and CDR2 SNEGSKA (reference sequence). Trimming removed 3 bases from V and 4 bases from J, with 1 base in between. The CDR3 covers 9 residues. The CDR3 protein is CSASYEQYF. CDR3 nucleotides: TGCAGTGCTAGTTACGAGCAGTACTTC.